This paragraph covers one TCR beta chain sequence. Residents of 24 US areas, aged about 18 to 89 years, made up the participants. Membership in each cohort depended on participant-reported clinical history. This entry is derived from a study of blood T cell repertoires in COVID-19. Overall study context: The United States, Italy and Spain provided the acute and convalescent COVID-19 samples.

Germline assignment: CDR1 MNHNS and CDR2 SASEGT. V lost 2 bases and J 2 bases, leaving 14 bases between the germline ends. The CDR3 is 16 amino acids. Original processing methods: Nucleated cell counts were estimated from reference gene primer amplification. The protocol was immunoSEQ multiplex PCR, while the TCRdb copy is restricted to in-frame clones and leaves out a portion. The V and J calls and the clone size are those of that table, but D and trimming were determined from the DNA. The sample comprises about 300,000 clones, approximately 90% of which are singletons, and about 4.2% rests with the top ten.

The sample was PBMCs or T cells enriched from blood (not recorded which). V usage is TRBV6-1 and J usage is TRBJ2-3, with a possible D match to TRBD2 (5 bases). The receptor's source is a man aged 30 to 39 who had recovered from COVID-19. As DNA, the CDR3 is TGTGCCAGCAGTGAATTTGCGGGCCCCTCCACAGATACGCAGTATTTT. Translation gives CASSEFAGPSTDTQYF.